Below are 9 T cell receptor beta chains sequenced from a single sample in a study of T cell responses to AZD1222 COVID-19 vaccine. TCRdb keeps only in-frame clones here, not all; method: immunoSEQ multiplex PCR. The sample has around 150,000 clones, roughly 82% seen once. The material sequenced was peripheral blood, taken on day 0 of AZD1222 vaccination. Receptors originate from an adult in good health.

CDR3 in amino acids: CASSLRGGRFQETQYF. Written as DNA, the CDR3 is TGTGCCAGCAGCTTAAGGGGGGGCCGGTTTCAAGAGACCCAGTACTTC. The rearrangement links TRBV7-3 to TRBJ2-5; D is possibly TRBD2 (7 bases). CDR3 length: 16 amino acids. The ends were cut back, 1 base at V and 2 bases at J, with 14 bases in the middle. Germline V gives CDR1 SGHTA, CDR2 FQGTGA.

The genes are TRBV5-1 and TRBJ2-1, with D perhaps matching TRBD1 (5 bases). The CDR3 contains 15 residues. Between the trimmed V and J ends, which lost 0 bases and 4 bases, there was a span of 11 bases. The germline gives CDR1 SGHRS, CDR2 YFSETQ. CDR3 region: CASSLVDTLYNEQFF. The CDR3 DNA sequence: TGCGCCAGCAGCTTGGTGGACACCCTTTACAATGAGCAGTTCTTC.

This chain links TRBV18 with TRBJ2-1, with 11 bases fitting TRBD1. Germline lookup yields CDR1 KGHSH and CDR2 LQKENI. J lost 5 bases, V lost 3 bases, and 9 bases had no gene match. The CDR3 is 17 amino acids. The CDR3 region is CASSPGGQGEVNNEQFF. The CDR3 nucleotides read TGTGCCAGCTCACCCGGGGGACAGGGGGAGGTAAACAATGAGCAGTTCTTC.

The chain links TRBV27 to TRBJ1-1; maybe TRBD1 (6 bases). The CDR3 is 16 residues long. Germline-derived CDR1 and CDR2 are MNHEY and SMNVEV (reference sequence). V dropped 4 bases and J dropped 6 bases, with 21 bases sitting between them. The CDR3 is CASSSNYPGGGAEAFF. The DNA for the CDR3 is TGTGCCAGCAGTTCAAACTATCCGGGGGGCGGCGCTGAAGCTTTCTTT.

This clone was found a few times. The V and J genes are TRBV21-1 and TRBJ2-7; the table's TRBD1 call for D was not verified on the DNA. TRBV21-1 is marked as a pseudogene. The CDR3 has 19 residues. The CDR3 reads CASSKALSGQGEGANEQYF. The CDR3 DNA sequence: TGTGCCAGCAGCAAAGCCCTATCCGGACAGGGAGAAGGAGCTAACGAGCAGTACTTC.

The chain couples TRBV5-4 to TRBJ1-1, with TRBD1 identical over 8 bases. CDR1 and CDR2 (germline): SGHNT, YYREEE (reference sequence). The CDR3 sequence is 15 residues long. The V segment lost 4 bases and the J segment 3 bases; nucleotides outside the gene matches: 8. Here the CDR3 reads CASSPPTGDHTEAFF. As DNA, the CDR3 is TGTGCCAGCAGCCCCCCGACAGGGGATCACACTGAAGCTTTCTTT.

The chain carries TRBV30 and TRBJ2-1; no reliable D call. V shed 0 bases and J shed 0 bases, with 12 bases lying between them. This CDR3 region has 16 residues. CDR1 is GTSNPN and CDR2 is SVGIG in the germline V gene (reference sequence). CDR3 DNA sequence: TGTGCCTGGAGTGTAGGCCAGTCGAGCTCCTACAATGAGCAGTTCTTC. Its protein is CAWSVGQSSSYNEQFF. The variable domain in full, completed from reference TRBV30 and TRBJ2-1, reads SQTIHQWPATLVQPVGSPLSLECTVEGTSNPNLYWYRQAAGRGLQLLFYSVGIGQISSEVPQNLSASRPQDRQFILSSKKLLLSDSGFYLCAWSVGQSSSYNEQFFGPGTRLTVL.

The chain joins TRBV5-1 to TRBJ2-3; 10 bases line up with TRBD2. This CDR3 contains 16 residues. The germline V gene encodes CDR1 SGHRS and CDR2 YFSETQ. With V trimmed by 4 bases and J by 2 bases, 7 bases remained unmatched. CDR3 region: CASSRVAGGLTDTQYF. In DNA, the CDR3 is TGCGCCAGCAGCAGAGTAGCGGGGGGTCTCACAGATACGCAGTATTTT.

Only one count was recorded for this clone. The gene calls are TRBV6-1 and TRBJ1-5, with a possible D match to TRBD1 (6 bases). V dropped 4 bases and J dropped 4 bases, with 17 bases sitting between them. CDR3 length: 16 amino acids. The germline V gene has CDR1 MNHNS and CDR2 SASEGT. The CDR3 nucleotides are TGTGCCAGCAGTGGGGGGGCCCGTCTTGGAAATCAGCCCCAGCATTTT. Its protein is CASSGGARLGNQPQHF.